The clone carrying this TCR beta chain was counted many times. These data originate in a study of identical twins. Germline V gives CDR1 SSHAT, CDR2 FNYEAQ (reference sequence). The CDR3 covers 13 residues. V was cut by 5 bases and J by 4 bases, with 11 bases left in between. TCRdb redid the calling of the 5' RACE reads with MiXCR, one entry per CDR3 protein. The sample has approximately 230,000 distinct CDR3 sequences; 6% to 7% are singletons. These data were also reused for a study on T cells expressing NK-cell markers.

The sample taken for sequencing was CD8+ T cells sorted from blood. The chain uses TRBV7-7 and TRBJ1-1; D perhaps matches TRBD1 (5 bases). The receptor's source is a woman younger than 30 in good health. CDR3 region: CASSPSGTTEAFF. CDR3 bases: TGTGCCAGCAGCCCGTCGGGGACCACTGAAGCTTTCTTT.